This T cell receptor beta chain was obtained from a study of cytomegalovirus exposure and HLA in healthy donors. Comments on this clone: Its antigen is as yet unknown. Compared with germline, one end of the junction differs, possibly owing to a read error. This specimen includes other DNA sequences encoding the same CDR3.

The CDR3 contains 15 residues. Germline assignment: CDR1 MNHEY and CDR2 SMNVEV (reference sequence). Notes on the study in general: According to a later analysis, most TCR beta chains associated with CMV appeared HLA-restricted. Reports indicate that TCR beta sequences accurately predicted the HLA-A and HLA-B alleles of most subjects.

PCR primers comprised 60 Vbeta and 13 Jbeta primers. Generated by immunoSEQ multiplex PCR, the TCRdb table keeps only in-frame clones and is missing some. Of about 200,000 clones listed, over 65% are singletons. The chain carries TRBV27 and TRBJ2-1, with 8 nucleotides matching TRBD1. The TCR comes from a woman in her twenties or thirties in good health and CMV-seronegative. Sequences were obtained from PBMCs. The CDR3 loop is CASSSGTGISREQFF. The CDR3, as DNA: TGCGCCAGCAGTTCCGGGACAGGCATCTCGAGGGAGCAGTTCTTC.